One T cell receptor (beta chain) is described in this entry. This sample was taken from a study of blood T cell repertoires in COVID-19. Study information: Sites in the United States, Italy and Spain provided acute and convalescent COVID-19 samples. PBMCs, B-cell-depleted T cells, or T cells were the source of the cDNA or gDNA that made up the material.

Germline V gives CDR1 SGHNT, CDR2 YYREEE (reference sequence). The CDR3 loop spans 14 amino acids. The ends were cut back, 4 bases at V and 4 bases at J, with 12 bases in the middle. Original analysis: Amplified reference gene primers provided the basis for estimating nucleated cell counts. Generated by immunoSEQ multiplex PCR, the TCRdb table keeps only in-frame clones and is missing some. The DNA was the basis for D and trimming; V, J and clone size are from that table. This sample yields approximately 120,000 clones, of which 70% to 85% are seen a single time; 7.9% belongs to the top ten. The material sequenced was peripheral blood. The source is a woman older than 75 with active or convalescent COVID-19. The chain recombines TRBV5-4 with TRBJ2-1, with a tentative D call TRBD1 (5 bases). CDR3 amino acids: CASSLPGSYNEQFF. The CDR3 DNA sequence: TGTGCCAGCAGCCTCCCAGGGTCGTACAATGAGCAGTTCTTC. Full variable domain (remainder filled in from reference TRBV5-4 and TRBJ2-1): ETGVTQSPTHLIKTRGQQVTLRCSSQSGHNTVSWYQQALGQGPQFIFQYYREEENGRGNFPPRFSGLQFPNYSSELNVNALELDDSALYLCASSLPGSYNEQFFGPGTRLTVL.